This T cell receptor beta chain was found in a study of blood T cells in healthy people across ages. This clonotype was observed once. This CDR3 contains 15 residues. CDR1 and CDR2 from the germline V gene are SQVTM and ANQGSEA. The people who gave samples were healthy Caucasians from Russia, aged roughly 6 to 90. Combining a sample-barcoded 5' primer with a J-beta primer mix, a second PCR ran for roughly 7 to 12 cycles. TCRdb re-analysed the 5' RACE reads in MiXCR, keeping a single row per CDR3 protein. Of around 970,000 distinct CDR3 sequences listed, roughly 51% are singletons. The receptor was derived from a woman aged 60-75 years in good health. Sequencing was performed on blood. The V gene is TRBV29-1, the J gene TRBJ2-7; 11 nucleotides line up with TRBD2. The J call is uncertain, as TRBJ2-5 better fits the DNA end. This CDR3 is CSLSGGAHSQETQYF. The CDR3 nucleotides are TGCAGCCTTAGCGGGGGGGCCCATTCTCAAGAGACCCAGTACTTC.